Reported below is one T cell receptor (beta chain). These data belong to a study of blood T cell repertoires in COVID-19. Original methodology: The assay estimated nucleated cells by amplifying reference gene primers. Here immunoSEQ multiplex PCR was the method, and the copy in TCRdb shows in-frame clones only, minus some. V and J calls and clone size are those listed in that table; D and trimming were worked out from the DNA. Of fewer than 250,000 clones in the sample, around 87% are singletons; the top ten hold more than 2.5%. The receptor was derived from a man aged 55 to 70 with acute or convalescent COVID-19. The sequenced sample consisted of peripheral blood.

CDR3 amino acids: CSARRGDADTQYF. CDR3 bases: TGCAGCGCCCGACGGGGGGACGCAGATACGCAGTATTTT. This chain connects TRBV29-1 to TRBJ2-3; 7 bases agree with TRBD2. Germline-derived CDR1 and CDR2 are SQVTM and ANQGSEA. J lost 4 bases, V lost 7 bases, and 8 bases had no gene match. The CDR3 extends over 13 amino acids.